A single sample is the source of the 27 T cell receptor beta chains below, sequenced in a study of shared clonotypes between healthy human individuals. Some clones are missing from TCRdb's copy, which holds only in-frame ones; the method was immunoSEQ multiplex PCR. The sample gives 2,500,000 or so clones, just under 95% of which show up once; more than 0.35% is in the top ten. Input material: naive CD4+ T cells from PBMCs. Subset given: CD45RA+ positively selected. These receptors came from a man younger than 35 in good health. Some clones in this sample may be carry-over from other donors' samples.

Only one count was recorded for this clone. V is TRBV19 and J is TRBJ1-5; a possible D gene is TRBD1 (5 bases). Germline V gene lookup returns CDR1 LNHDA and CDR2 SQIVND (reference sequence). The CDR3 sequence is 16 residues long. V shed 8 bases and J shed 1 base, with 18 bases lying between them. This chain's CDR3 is CASSRAGWESNQPQHF. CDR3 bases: TGTGCCAGTTCCAGGGCAGGGTGGGAAAGCAATCAGCCCCAGCATTTT.

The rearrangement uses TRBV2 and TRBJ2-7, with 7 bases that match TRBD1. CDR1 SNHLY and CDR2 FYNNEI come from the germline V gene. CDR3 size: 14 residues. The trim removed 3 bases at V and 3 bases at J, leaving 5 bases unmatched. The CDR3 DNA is TGTGCCAGCAGTGAGCAGGGGGATTACTACGAGCAGTACTTC. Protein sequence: CASSEQGDYYEQYF.

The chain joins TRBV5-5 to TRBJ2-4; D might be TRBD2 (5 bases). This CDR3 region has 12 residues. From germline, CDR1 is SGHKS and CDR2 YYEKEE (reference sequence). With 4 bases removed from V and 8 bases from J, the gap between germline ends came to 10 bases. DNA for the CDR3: TGTGCCAGCAGCCCTCGCGGGTACATTCAGTACTTC. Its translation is CASSPRGYIQYF.

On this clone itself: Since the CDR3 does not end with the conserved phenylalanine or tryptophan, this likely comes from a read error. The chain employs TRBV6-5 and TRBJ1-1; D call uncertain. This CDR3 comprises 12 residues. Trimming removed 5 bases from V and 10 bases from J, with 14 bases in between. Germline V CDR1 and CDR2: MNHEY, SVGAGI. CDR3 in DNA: TGTGCCAGCAGTGAAGTGGCTCGGGGAGCTTTCCTT. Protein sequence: CASSEVARGAFL.

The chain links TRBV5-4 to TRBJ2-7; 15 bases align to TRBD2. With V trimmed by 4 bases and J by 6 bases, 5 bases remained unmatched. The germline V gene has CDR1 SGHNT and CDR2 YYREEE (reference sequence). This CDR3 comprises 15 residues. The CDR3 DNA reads TGTGCCAGCAGCGCCTGGACTAGCGGGAGGGCCGAGCAGTACTTC. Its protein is CASSAWTSGRAEQYF.

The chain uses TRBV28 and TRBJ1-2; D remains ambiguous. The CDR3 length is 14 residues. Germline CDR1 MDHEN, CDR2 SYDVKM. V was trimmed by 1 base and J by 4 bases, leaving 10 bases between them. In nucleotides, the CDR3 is TGTGCCAGCAGTTTATATCCAGGCCTCTATGGCTACACCTTC. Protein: CASSLYPGLYGYTF.

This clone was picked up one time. CDR3 residues: CASSSLAGGPYNEQFF. The CDR3 DNA follows: TGTGCCAGCAGTTCTCTAGCGGGAGGGCCCTACAATGAGCAGTTCTTC. This rearrangement joins TRBV27 to TRBJ2-1; TRBD2 matches 12 bases. The CDR3 consists of 16 residues. With V trimmed by 4 bases and J by 2 bases, 3 bases remained unmatched. Germline V CDR1 and CDR2: MNHEY, SMNVEV (reference sequence).

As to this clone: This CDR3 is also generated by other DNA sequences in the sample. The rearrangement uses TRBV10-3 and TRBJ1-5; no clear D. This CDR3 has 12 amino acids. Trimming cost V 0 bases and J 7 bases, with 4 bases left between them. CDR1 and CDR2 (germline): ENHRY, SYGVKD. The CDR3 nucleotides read TGTGCCATCAGTGAGTCGGACCAGCCCCAGCATTTT. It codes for CAISESDQPQHF.

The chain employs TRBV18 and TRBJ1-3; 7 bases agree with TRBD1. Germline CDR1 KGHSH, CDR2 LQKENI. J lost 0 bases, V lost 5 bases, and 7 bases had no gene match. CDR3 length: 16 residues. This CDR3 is CASSTTGVTSGNTIYF. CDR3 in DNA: TGTGCCAGCTCAACAACAGGGGTTACCTCTGGAAACACCATATATTTT.

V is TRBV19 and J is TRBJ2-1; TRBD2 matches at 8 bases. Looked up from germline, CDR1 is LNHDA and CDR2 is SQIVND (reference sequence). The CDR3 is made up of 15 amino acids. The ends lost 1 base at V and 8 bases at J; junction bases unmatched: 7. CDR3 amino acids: CASSIAGTRSHEQFF. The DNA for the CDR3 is TGTGCCAGTAGTATAGCCGGGACTAGGAGCCATGAGCAGTTCTTC. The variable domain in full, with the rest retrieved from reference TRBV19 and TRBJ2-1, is DGGITQSPKYLFRKEGQNVTLSCEQNLNHDAMYWYRQDPGQGLRLIYYSQIVNDFQKGDIAEGYSVSREKKESFPLTVTSAQKNPTAFYLCASSIAGTRSHEQFFGPGTRLTVL.

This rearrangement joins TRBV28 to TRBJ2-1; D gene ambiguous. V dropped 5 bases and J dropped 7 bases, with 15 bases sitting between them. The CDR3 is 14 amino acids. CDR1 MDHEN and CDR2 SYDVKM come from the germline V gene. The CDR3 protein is CASSSPGSVNEQFF. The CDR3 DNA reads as TGTGCCAGCAGTAGTCCCGGTAGTGTGAATGAGCAGTTCTTC. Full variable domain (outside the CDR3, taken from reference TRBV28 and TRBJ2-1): DVKVTQSSRYLVKRTGEKVFLECVQDMDHENMFWYRQDPGLGLRLIYFSYDVKMKEKGDIPEGYSVSREKKERFSLILESASTNQTSMYLCASSSPGSVNEQFFGPGTRLTVL.

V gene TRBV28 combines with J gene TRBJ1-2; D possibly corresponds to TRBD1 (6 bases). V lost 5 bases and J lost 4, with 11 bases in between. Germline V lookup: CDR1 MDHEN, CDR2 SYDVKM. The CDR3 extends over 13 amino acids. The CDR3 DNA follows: TGTGCCAGCAGTACCCGGACAGCCTATGGCTACACCTTC. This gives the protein CASSTRTAYGYTF.

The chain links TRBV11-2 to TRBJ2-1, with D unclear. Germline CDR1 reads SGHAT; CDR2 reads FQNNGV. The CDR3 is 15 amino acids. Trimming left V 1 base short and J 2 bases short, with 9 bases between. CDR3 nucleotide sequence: TGTGCCAGCAGCTTAGGCATTCTACCCTACAATGAGCAGTTCTTC. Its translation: CASSLGILPYNEQFF.

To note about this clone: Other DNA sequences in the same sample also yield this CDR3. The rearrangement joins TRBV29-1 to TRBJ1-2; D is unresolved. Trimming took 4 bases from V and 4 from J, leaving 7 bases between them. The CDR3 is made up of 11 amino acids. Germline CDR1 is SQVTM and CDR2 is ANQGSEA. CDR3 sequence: CSVGGSYGYTF. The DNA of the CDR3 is TGCAGCGTTGGGGGAAGCTATGGCTACACCTTC. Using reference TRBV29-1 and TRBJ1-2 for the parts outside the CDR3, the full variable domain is SAVISQKPSRDICQRGTSLTIQCQVDSQVTMMFWYRQQPGQSLTLIATANQGSEATYESGFVIDKFPISRPNLTFSTLTVSNMSPEDSSIYLCSVGGSYGYTFGSGTRLTVV.

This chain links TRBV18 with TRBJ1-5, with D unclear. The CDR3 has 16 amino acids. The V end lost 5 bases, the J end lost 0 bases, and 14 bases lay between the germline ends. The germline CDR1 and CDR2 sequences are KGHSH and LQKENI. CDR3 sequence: CASSSSGRYSNQPQHF. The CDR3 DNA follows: TGTGCCAGCTCATCCTCCGGGAGATATAGCAATCAGCCCCAGCATTTT.

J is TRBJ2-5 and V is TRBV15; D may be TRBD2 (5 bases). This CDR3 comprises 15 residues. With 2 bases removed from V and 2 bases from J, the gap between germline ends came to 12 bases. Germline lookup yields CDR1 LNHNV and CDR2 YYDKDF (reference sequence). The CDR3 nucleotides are TGTGCCACCAGCAGACGCCCGGGCGGGCAAGAGACCCAGTACTTC. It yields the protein CATSRRPGGQETQYF.

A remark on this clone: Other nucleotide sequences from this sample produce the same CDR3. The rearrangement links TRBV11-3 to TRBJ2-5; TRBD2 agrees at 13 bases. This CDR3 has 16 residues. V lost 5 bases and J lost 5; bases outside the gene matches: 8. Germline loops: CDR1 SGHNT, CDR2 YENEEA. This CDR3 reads CASSLGLAGVGETQYF. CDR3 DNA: TGTGCCAGCAGCCTAGGACTAGCGGGAGTGGGGGAGACCCAGTACTTC.

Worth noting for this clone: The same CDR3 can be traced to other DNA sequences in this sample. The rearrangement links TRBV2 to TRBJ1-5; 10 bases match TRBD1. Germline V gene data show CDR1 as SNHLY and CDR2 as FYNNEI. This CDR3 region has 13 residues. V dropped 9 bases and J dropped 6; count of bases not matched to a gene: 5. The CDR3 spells CASRDRGGQPQHF. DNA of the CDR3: TGTGCCAGTCGGGACAGGGGCGGTCAGCCCCAGCATTTT.

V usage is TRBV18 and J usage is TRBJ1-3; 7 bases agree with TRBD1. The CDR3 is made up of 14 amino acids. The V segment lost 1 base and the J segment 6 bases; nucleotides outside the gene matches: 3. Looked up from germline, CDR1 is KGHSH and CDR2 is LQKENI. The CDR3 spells CASSPRQGENTIYF. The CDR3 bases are TGTGCCAGCTCACCACGGCAGGGGGAAAACACCATATATTTT.

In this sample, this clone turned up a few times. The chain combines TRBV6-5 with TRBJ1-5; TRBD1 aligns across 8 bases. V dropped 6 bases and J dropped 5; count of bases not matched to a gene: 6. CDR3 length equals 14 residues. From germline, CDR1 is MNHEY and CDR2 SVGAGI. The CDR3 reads CASSDRGRYQPQHF. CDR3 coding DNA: TGTGCCAGCAGCGACAGGGGTCGGTATCAGCCCCAGCATTTT.

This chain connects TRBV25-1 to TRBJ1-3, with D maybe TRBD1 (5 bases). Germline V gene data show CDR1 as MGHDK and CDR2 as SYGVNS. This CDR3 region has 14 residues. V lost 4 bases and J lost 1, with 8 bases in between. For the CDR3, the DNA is TGTGCCAGCAGTGTGCAGGGATCTGGAAACACCATATATTTT. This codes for CASSVQGSGNTIYF.

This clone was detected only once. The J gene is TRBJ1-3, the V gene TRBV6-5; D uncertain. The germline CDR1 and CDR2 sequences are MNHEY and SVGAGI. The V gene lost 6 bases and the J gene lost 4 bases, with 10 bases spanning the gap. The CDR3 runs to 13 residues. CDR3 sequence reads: CASSLMVGNTIYF. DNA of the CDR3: TGTGCCAGCAGCCTAATGGTGGGAAACACCATATATTTT.

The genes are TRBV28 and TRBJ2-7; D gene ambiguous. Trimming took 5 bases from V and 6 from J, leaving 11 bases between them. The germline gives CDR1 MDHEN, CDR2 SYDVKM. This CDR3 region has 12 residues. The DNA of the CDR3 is TGTGCCAGCAGTGCCCTGGAGTTCGAGCAGTACTTC. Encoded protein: CASSALEFEQYF.

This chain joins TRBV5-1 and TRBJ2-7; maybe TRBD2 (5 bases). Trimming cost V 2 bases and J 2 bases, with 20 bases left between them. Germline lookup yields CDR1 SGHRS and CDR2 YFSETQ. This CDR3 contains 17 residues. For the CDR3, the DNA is TGCGCCAGCAGCTTACCCACCCTGGAGGTTCTCACCTACGAGCAGTACTTC. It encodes CASSLPTLEVLTYEQYF.

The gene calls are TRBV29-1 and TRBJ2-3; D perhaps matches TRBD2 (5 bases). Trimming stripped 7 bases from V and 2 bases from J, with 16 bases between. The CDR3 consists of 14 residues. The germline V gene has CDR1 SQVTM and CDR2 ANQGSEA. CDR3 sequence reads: CSGAEGITTDTQYF. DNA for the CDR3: TGCAGCGGGGCAGAGGGAATCACCACAGATACGCAGTATTTT.

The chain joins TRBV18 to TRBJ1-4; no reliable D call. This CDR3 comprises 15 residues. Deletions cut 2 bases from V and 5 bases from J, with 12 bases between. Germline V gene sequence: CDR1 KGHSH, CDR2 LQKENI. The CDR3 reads CASSPEGRRNEKLFF. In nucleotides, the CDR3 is TGTGCCAGCTCACCAGAGGGCAGGAGAAATGAAAAACTGTTTTTT.

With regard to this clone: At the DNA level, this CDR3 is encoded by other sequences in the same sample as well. The CDR3, as DNA: TGTGCCAGCAGCGTAGGGGCGGGAGTGGCAGATACGCAGTATTTT. As protein: CASSVGAGVADTQYF. The chain recombines TRBV9 with TRBJ2-3; 7 bases align to TRBD2. The germline V gene has CDR1 SGDLS and CDR2 YYNGEE. Trimming removed 0 bases from V and 4 bases from J; junction bases left unmatched: 5. There are 15 residues in the CDR3. The full variable domain, with the rest looked up from reference TRBV9 and TRBJ2-3, is DSGVTQTPKHLITATGQRVTLRCSPRSGDLSVYWYQQSLDQGLQFLIQYYNGEERAKGNILERFSAQQFPDLHSELNLSSLELGDSALYFCASSVGAGVADTQYFGPGTRLTVL.